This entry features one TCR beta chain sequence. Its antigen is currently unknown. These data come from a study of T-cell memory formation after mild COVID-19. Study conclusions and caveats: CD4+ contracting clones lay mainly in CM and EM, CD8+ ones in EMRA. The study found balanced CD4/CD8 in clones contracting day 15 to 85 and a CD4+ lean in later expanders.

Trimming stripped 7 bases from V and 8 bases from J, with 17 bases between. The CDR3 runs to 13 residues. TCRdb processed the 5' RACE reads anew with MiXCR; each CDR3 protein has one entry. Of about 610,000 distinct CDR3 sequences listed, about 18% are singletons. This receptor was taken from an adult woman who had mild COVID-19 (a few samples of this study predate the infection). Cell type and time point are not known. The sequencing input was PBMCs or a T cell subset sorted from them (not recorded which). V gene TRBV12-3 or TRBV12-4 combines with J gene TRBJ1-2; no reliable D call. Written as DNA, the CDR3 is TGTGCCAGCAATCCGACGAGGGCCGGGGGCTACACCTTC. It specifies CASNPTRAGGYTF.